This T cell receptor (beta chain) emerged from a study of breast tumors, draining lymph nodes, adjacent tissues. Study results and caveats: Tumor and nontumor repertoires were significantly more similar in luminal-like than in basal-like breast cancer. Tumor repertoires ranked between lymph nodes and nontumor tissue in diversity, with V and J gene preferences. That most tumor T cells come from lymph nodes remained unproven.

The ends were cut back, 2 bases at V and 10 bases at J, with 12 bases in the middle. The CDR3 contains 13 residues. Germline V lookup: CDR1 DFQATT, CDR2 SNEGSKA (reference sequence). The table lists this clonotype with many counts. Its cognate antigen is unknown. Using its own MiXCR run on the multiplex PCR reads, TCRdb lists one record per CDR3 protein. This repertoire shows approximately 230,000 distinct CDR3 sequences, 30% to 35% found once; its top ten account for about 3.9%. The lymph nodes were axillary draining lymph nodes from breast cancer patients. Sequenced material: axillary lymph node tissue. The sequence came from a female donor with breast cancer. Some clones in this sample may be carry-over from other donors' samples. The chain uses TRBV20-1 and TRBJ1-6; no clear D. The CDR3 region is CSARPGNRSPLHF. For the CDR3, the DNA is TGCAGTGCTAGACCTGGGAACAGATCACCCCTCCACTTT.